This TCR beta chain was obtained from a study of regulatory and conventional T cells in RAG deficiency. A remark on this clone: The antigen remains undetermined.

The CDR3 runs 11 residues. The germline V gene has CDR1 SGHRS and CDR2 YFSETQ. Trimming removed 3 bases at V and 3 bases at J, with 3 bases between. Genomic DNA came from blood conventional CD4+ T cells gated CD25-low CD127-high. The study's findings and limits: Other subsets showed around 9.4-fold reductions, but Treg unique TCR beta sequences fell 95 to 100-fold in these patients.

The table came from immunoSEQ multiplex PCR; TCRdb's copy has only in-frame clones and leaves some out. The table lists roughly 35,000 clones, 70% to 80% of them singletons. These data also formed part of another study, on regulatory T cells. Turning to that study: Primers: 52 TRBV forward and 13 TRBJ reverse.

Input material: CD4+ effector T cells sorted from blood. The sequence was obtained from a human donor in good health. The genes are TRBV5-1 and TRBJ1-1; D is unresolved. CDR3 amino acids: CASSSDTEAFF. The DNA for the CDR3 is TGCGCCAGCAGCTCTGACACTGAAGCTTTCTTT.